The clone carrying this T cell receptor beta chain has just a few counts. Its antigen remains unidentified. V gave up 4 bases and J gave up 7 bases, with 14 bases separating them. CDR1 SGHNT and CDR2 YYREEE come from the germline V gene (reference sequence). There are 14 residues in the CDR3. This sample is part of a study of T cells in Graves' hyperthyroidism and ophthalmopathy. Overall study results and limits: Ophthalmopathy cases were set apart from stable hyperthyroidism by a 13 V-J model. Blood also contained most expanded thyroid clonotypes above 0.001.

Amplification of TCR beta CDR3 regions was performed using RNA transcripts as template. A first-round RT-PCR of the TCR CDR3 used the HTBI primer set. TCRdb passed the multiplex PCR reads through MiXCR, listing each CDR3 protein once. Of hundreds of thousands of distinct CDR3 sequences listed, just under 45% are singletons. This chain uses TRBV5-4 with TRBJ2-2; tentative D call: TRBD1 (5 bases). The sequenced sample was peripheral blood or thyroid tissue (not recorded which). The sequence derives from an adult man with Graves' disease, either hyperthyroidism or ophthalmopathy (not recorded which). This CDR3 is CASSHEQGNGELFF. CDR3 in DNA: TGTGCCAGCAGCCACGAGCAGGGCAACGGGGAGCTGTTTTTT.